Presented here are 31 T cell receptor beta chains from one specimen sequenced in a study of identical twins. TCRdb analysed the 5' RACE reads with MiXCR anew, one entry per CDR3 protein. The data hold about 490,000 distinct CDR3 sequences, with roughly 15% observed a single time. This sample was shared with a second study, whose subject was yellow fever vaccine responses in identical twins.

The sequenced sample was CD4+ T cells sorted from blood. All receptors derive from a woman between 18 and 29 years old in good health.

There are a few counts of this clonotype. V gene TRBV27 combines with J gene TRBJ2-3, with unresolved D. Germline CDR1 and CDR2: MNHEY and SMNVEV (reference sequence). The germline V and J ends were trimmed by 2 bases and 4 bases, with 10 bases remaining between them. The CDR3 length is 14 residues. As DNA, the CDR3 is TGTGCCAGCAGTTTAGCTGTGATGGCAGATACGCAGTATTTT. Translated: CASSLAVMADTQYF.

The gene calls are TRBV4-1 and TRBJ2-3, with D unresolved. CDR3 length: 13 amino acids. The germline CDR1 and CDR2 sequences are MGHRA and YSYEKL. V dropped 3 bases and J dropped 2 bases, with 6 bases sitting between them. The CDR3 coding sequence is TGCGCCAGCAGCCAGGTATTCACAGATACGCAGTATTTT. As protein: CASSQVFTDTQYF.

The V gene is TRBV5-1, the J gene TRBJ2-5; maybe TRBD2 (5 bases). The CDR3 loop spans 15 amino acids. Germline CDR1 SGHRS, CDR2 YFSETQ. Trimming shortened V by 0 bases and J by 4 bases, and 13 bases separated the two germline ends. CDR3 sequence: CASSLAGILGETQYF. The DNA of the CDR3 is TGCGCCAGCAGCTTGGCGGGAATTCTGGGAGAGACCCAGTACTTC. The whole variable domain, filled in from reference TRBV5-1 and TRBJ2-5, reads KAGVTQTPRYLIKTRGQQVTLSCSPISGHRSVSWYQQTPGQGLQFLFEYFSETQRNKGNFPGRFSGRQFSNSRSEMNVSTLELGDSALYLCASSLAGILGETQYFGPGTRLLVL.

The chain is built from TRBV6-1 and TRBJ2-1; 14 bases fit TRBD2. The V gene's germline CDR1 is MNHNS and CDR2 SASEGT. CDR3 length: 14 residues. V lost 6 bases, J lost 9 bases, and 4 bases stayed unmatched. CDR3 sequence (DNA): TGTGCCAGCAGGCTGGGACTAGCGGGAGTTGAGCAGTTCTTC. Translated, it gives CASRLGLAGVEQFF.

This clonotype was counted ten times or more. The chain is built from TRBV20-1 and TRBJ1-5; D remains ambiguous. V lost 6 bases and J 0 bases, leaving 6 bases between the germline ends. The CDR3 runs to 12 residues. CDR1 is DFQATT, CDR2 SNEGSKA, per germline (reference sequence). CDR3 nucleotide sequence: TGCAGTGCGAAAAATAGCAATCAGCCCCAGCATTTT. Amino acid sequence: CSAKNSNQPQHF.

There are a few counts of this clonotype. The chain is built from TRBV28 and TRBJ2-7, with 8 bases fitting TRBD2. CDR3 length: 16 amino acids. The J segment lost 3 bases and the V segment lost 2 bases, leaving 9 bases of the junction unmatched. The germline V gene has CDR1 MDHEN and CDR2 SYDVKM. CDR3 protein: CASSLRSGGGDYEQYF. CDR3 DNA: TGTGCCAGCAGTTTAAGGTCCGGGGGGGGAGACTACGAGCAGTACTTC.

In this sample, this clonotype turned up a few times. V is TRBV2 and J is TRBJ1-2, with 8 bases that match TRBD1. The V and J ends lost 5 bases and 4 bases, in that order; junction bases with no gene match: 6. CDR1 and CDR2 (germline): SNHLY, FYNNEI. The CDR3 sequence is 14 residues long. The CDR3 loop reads CASSPGQGTYGYTF. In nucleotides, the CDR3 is TGTGCCAGCAGTCCCGGACAGGGCACCTATGGCTACACCTTC.

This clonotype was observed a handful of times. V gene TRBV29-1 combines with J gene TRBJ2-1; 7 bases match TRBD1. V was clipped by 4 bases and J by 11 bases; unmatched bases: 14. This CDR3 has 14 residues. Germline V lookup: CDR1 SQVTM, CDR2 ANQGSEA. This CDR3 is CSVGPGTANRKQFF. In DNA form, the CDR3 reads TGCAGCGTTGGCCCCGGGACAGCGAATAGAAAGCAGTTCTTC.

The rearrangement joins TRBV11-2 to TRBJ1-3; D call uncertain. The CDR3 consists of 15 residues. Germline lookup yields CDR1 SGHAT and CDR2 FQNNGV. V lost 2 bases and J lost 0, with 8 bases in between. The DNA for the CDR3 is TGTGCCAGCAGCTTAACTCTTTTCTCTGGAAACACCATATATTTT. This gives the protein CASSLTLFSGNTIYF.

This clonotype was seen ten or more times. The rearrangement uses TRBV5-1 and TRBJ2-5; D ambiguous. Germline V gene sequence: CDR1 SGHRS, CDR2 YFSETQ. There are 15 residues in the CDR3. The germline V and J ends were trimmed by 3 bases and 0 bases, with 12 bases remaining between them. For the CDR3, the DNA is TGCGCCAGCAGCTCGAGACCACAGTACCAAGAGACCCAGTACTTC. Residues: CASSSRPQYQETQYF.

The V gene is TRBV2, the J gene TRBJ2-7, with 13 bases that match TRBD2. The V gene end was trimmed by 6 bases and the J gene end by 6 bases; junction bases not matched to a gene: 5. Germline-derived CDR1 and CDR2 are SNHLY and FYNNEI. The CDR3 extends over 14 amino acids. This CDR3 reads CASRTSGRAREQYF. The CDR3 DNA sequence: TGTGCCAGCAGAACTAGCGGGAGGGCTCGCGAGCAGTACTTC. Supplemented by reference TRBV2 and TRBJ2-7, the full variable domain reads EPEVTQTPSHQVTQMGQEVILRCVPISNHLYFYWYRQILGQKVEFLVSFYNNEISEKSEIFDDQFSVERPDGSNFTLKIRSTKLEDSAMYFCASRTSGRAREQYFGPGTRLTVT.

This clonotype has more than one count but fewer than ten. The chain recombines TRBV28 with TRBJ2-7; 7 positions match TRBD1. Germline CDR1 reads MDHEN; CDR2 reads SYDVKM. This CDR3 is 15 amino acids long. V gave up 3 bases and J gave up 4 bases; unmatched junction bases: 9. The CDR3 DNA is TGTGCCAGCAGTTTTCGACAGGGTCTTTCGTACGAGCAGTACGTC. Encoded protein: CASSFRQGLSYEQYV.

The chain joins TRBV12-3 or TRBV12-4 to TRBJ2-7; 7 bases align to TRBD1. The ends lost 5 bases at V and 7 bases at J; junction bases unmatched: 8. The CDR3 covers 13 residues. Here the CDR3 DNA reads TGTGCCAGCAGTCACAAACGACAGGGTGAGCAGTACTTC. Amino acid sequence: CASSHKRQGEQYF.

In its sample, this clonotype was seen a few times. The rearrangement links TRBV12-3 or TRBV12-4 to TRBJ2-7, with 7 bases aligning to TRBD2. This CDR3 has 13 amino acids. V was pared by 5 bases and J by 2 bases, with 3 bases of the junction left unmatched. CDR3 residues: CASSPGGAYEQYF. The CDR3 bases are TGTGCCAGCAGTCCTGGGGGGGCCTACGAGCAGTACTTC.

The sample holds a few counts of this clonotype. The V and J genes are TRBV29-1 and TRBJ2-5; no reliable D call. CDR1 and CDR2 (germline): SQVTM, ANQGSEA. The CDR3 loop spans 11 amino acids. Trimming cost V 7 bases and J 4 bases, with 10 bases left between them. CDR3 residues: CSGGPGETQYF. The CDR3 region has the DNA TGCAGCGGCGGTCCTGGAGAGACCCAGTACTTC.

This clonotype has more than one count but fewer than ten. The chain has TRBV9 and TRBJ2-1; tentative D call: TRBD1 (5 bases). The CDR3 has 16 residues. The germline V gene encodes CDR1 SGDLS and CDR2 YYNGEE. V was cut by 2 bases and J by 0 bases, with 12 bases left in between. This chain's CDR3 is CASSVLGQSSYNEQFF. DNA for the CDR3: TGTGCCAGCAGCGTCCTGGGGCAGAGCTCCTACAATGAGCAGTTCTTC.

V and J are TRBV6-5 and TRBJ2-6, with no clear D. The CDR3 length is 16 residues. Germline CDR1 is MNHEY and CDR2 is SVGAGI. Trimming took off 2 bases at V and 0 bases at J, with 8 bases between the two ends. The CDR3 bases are TGTGCCAGCAGTTACGGATTCGACTCTGGGGCCAACGTCCTGACTTTC. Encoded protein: CASSYGFDSGANVLTF.

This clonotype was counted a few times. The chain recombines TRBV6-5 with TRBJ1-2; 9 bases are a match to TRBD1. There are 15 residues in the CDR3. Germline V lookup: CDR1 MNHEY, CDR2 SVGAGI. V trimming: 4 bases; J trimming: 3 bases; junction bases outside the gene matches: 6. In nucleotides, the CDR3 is TGTGCCAGCAGTTTACAGGGGGCGGGCGACTATGGCTACACCTTC. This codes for CASSLQGAGDYGYTF.

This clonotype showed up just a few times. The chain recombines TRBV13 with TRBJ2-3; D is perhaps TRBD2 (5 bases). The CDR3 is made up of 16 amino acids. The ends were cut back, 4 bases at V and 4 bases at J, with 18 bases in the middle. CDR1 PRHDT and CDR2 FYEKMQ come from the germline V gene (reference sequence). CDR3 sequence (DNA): TGTGCCAGCAGCTCCTTGAACGGGAAAGTCGCAGATACGCAGTATTTT. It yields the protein CASSSLNGKVADTQYF. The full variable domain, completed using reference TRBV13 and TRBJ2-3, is AAGVIQSPRHLIKEKRETATLKCYPIPRHDTVYWYQQGPGQDPQFLISFYEKMQSDKGSIPDRFSAQQFSDYHSELNMSSLELGDSALYFCASSSLNGKVADTQYFGPGTRLTVL.

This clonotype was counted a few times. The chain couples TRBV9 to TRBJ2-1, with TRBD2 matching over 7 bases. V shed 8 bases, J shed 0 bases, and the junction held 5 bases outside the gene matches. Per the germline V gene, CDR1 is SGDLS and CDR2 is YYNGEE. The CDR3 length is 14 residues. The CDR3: CASSRESSYNEQFF. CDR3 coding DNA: TGTGCCAGTTCGCGGGAGAGCTCCTACAATGAGCAGTTCTTC.

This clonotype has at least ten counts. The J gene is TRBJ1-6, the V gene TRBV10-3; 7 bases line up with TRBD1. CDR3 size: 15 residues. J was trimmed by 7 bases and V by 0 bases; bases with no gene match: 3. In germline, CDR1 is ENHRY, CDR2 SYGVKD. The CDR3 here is CAISESARGNSPLHF. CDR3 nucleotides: TGTGCCATCAGTGAGTCGGCCAGGGGGAATTCACCCCTCCACTTT.

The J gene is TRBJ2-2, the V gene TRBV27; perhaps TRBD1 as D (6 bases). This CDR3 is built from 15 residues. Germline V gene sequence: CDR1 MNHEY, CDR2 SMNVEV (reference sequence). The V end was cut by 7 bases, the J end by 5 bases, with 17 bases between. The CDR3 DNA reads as TGTGCCAGCATCACCCTGGGCAGGGGAACCGGGGAGCTGTTTTTT. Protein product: CASITLGRGTGELFF.

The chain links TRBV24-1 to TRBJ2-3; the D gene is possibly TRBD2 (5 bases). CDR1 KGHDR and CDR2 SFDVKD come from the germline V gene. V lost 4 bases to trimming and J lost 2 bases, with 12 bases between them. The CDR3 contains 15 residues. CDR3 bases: TGTGCCACCAGTGACTCCGCGGGCTCCACAGATACGCAGTATTTT. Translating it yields CATSDSAGSTDTQYF.

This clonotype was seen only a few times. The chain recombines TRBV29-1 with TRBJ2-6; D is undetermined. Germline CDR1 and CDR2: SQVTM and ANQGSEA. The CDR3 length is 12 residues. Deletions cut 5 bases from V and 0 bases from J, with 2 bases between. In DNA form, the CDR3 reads TGCAGCGTTTCCTCTGGGGCCAACGTCCTGACTTTC. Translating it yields CSVSSGANVLTF.

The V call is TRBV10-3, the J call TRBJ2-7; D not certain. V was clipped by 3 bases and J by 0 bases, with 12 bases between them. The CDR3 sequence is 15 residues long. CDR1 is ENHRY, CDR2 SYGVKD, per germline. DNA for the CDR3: TGTGCCATCAGTGACCCCAAGCTGAGCTCCTACGAGCAGTACGTC. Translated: CAISDPKLSSYEQYV.

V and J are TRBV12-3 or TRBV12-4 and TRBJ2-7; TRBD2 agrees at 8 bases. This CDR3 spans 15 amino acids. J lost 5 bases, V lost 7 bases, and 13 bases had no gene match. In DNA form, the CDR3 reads TGTGCCAGCACCCCAAGCGGGAGTCTTCGCCACGAGCAGTACTTC. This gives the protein CASTPSGSLRHEQYF.

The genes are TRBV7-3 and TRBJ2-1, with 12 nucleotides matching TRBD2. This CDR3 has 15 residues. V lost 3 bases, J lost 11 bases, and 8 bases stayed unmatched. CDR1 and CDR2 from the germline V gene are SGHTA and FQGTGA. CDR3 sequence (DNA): TGTGCCAGCAGCTTGACTAGCGGGAGTCAGTATAAGCAGTTCTTC. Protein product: CASSLTSGSQYKQFF.

The CDR3 loop reads CASSPGPISYNEQFF. CDR3 nucleotides: TGTGCCAGCAGCCCGGGCCCAATATCCTACAATGAGCAGTTCTTC. This rearrangement joins TRBV7-6 to TRBJ2-1; no firm D call. The V end was cut by 5 bases, the J end by 1 base, with 12 bases between. Germline CDR1 is SGHVS and CDR2 is FNYEAQ. This CDR3 is built from 15 residues.

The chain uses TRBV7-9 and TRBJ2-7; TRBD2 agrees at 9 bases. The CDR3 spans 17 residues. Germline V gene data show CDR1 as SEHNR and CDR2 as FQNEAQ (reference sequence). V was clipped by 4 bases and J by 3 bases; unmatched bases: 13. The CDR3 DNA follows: TGTGCCAGCAGCTCAGCTAGTGCGGGAGGGCCTTTCTACGAGCAGTACTTC. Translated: CASSSASAGGPFYEQYF.

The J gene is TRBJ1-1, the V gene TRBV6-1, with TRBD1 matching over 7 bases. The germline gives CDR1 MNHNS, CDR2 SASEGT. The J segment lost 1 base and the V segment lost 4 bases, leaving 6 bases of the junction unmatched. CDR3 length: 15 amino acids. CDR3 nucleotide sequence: TGTGCCAGCAGTGCCACAGGGGCGAAGAACACTGAAGCTTTCTTT. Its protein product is CASSATGAKNTEAFF.

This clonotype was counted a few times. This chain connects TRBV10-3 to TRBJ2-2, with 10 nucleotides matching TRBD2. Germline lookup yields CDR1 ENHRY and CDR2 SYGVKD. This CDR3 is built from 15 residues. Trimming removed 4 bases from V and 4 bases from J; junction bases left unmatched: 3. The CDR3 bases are TGTGCCATCAGTGCAGCGGGAGGGAGCACCGGGGAGCTGTTTTTT. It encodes CAISAAGGSTGELFF.